This TCR beta chain was documented in a study of T cell responses to AZD1222 COVID-19 vaccine. Comment on this clone: The antigen remains undetermined.

Study-wide results and limits: Only a handful of AZD1222 recipients, several in all, had baseline seropositivity. Samples come after the peak T cell response, not at day 14. Unmutated variant regions are reportedly the target of nearly half of TCRs that are spike-specific.

Produced via immunoSEQ multiplex PCR; TCRdb's table is partial and in-frame only. The sample has 150,000 or so clones, and its top ten clones hold around 2.2%. The TCR sequence derives from an adult in good health. Sequencing was carried out using peripheral blood.

DNA for the CDR3: TGTGCCAGCAGTGCCCCTCCTAAGGGTGGGCAGCCCCAGCATTTT. Translating it yields CASSAPPKGGQPQHF. V usage is TRBV28 and J usage is TRBJ1-5; D is unresolved. This CDR3 comprises 15 residues. The V end was cut by 5 bases, the J end by 7 bases, with 18 bases between. Germline V CDR1 and CDR2: MDHEN, SYDVKM.